The 7 T cell receptor beta chains below were found in one sample sequenced in a study of T cell responses to AZD1222 COVID-19 vaccine. Assay: immunoSEQ multiplex PCR; the TCRdb copy retains only in-frame clones and omits some. The sample consists of some 140,000 clones, 85% to 95% of them appearing once. The specimen was peripheral blood, collected 28 days after the second AZD1222 dose. These TCRs come from an adult who received the AZD1222 COVID-19 vaccine.

The rearrangement links TRBV19 to TRBJ1-2; D is ambiguous. V lost 9 bases to trimming and J lost 1 base, with 3 bases between them. Germline CDR1 LNHDA, CDR2 SQIVND (reference sequence). The length of the CDR3 is 10 residues. The CDR3 sequence: CASYNYGYTF. CDR3 nucleotide sequence: TGTGCCAGCTATAACTATGGCTACACCTTC.

This clone was observed a single time. The rearrangement uses TRBV4-1 and TRBJ2-4; D is perhaps TRBD1 (7 bases). Germline CDR1 is MGHRA and CDR2 is YSYEKL. This CDR3 is built from 16 residues. V lost 2 bases and J 5 bases, leaving 16 bases between the germline ends. The CDR3 region is CASSQPGRGDQNIQYF. CDR3 coding DNA: TGCGCCAGCAGCCAACCCGGCAGGGGGGATCAAAACATTCAGTACTTC.

This clone was recorded a few times. The chain uses TRBV7-8 and TRBJ2-7; no clear D gene. This CDR3 is built from 14 residues. From germline, CDR1 is SGHVS and CDR2 FQNEAQ. Trimming stripped 1 base from V and 5 bases from J, with 12 bases between. CDR3: CASSLVLGINEQYF. In nucleotides, the CDR3 is TGTGCCAGCAGCTTAGTGCTGGGGATTAACGAGCAGTACTTC. The variable domain in full, with the rest retrieved from reference TRBV7-8 and TRBJ2-7, is GAGVSQSPRYKVAKRGQDVALRCDPISGHVSLFWYQQALGQGPEFLTYFQNEAQLDKSGLPSDRFFAERPEGSVSTLKIQRTQQEDSAVYLCASSLVLGINEQYFGPGTRLTVT.

This clone was found a few times. The J gene is TRBJ1-1, the V gene TRBV7-3; no firm D call. The CDR3 has 13 residues. Per germline, CDR1 SGHTA and CDR2 FQGTGA. V lost 3 bases, J lost 1 base, and 6 bases lay in between. In DNA, the CDR3 is TGTGCCAGCAGCTTTTCGAGGAACACTGAAGCTTTCTTT. Amino acid sequence: CASSFSRNTEAFF.

The CDR3 DNA reads TGTGCCAGCAGCCAACGGACAGGGATAAAAAACATTCAGTACTTC. It yields the protein CASSQRTGIKNIQYF. The chain recombines TRBV3-1 (or the pseudogene TRBV3-2) with TRBJ2-4; the match to TRBD1 covers 8 bases. With V trimmed by 2 bases and J by 4 bases, 4 bases remained unmatched. CDR3 length: 15 amino acids. Germline CDR1 reads LGHDT; CDR2 reads YNNKEL (reference sequence).

This chain connects TRBV28 to TRBJ1-2; 8 positions match TRBD1. The CDR3 spans 17 residues. V gave up 3 bases and J gave up 3 bases; unmatched junction bases: 12. Germline CDR1 reads MDHEN; CDR2 reads SYDVKM. CDR3 nucleotides: TGTGCCAGCAGTTTCTCCGCCGTGACAGGGGCTGACTATGGCTACACCTTC. Encoded protein: CASSFSAVTGADYGYTF.

The genes are TRBV19 and TRBJ1-5, with D perhaps matching TRBD1 (6 bases). With 6 bases removed from V and 3 bases from J, the gap between germline ends came to 12 bases. CDR3 length: 14 amino acids. Germline loops: CDR1 LNHDA, CDR2 SQIVND (reference sequence). CDR3 DNA sequence: TGTGCCAGTAGGAGGACAGATCCCAATCAGCCCCAGCATTTT. It yields the protein CASRRTDPNQPQHF.